This entry features one TCR beta chain sequence. No antigen is known for it. CDR3 length: 14 amino acids. CDR1 is MDHEN and CDR2 is SYDVKM in the germline V gene. Phenotypically, naive CD8+ T cells corresponded to CD45RO-CCR7+CD27+CD95-. These data come from a study of CXCR3-negative and CXCR3-positive naive CD8 T cells. Looking at the study overall: Across all libraries, TRB reads numbered around 140 million, with about 1.5 +/- 0.3 million in each library. Study observations and caveats: Surface CD5 was comparable between naive subsets; TCR strength was inferred from TRB CDR3 properties. Higher TRB CDR3 hydrophobicity marked CXCR3-positive naive cells relative to CXCR3-negative naive cells.

Through 5' RACE with UMI labels, the TRB cDNA libraries were prepared. For each CDR3 protein, TCRdb gives one entry from its re-call of the 5' RACE reads, without DNA. The ten most abundant clones cover over 0.35% of a sample with approximately 130,000 distinct CDR3 sequences. The chain joins TRBV28 to TRBJ1-1; TCRdb selects TRBD1, and the lack of DNA leaves this call unchecked. The sample taken for sequencing was naive CXCR3+ CD8+ T cells from blood. Subset indicated: CD45RO-CCR7+CD27+CD95- naive CD8+ T cells expressing CXCR3 (TNR3+). This clonotype was obtained from a human donor in good health. Some clones in this sample may be carry-over from other donors' samples. CDR3: CASSPGHQNTEAFF. Full variable domain (outside the CDR3, taken from reference TRBV28 and TRBJ1-1): DVKVTQSSRYLVKRTGEKVFLECVQDMDHENMFWYRQDPGLGLRLIYFSYDVKMKEKGDIPEGYSVSREKKERFSLILESASTNQTSMYLCASSPGHQNTEAFFGQGTRLTVV.